This TCR beta chain was found in a study of blood T cell repertoires in COVID-19. V lost 4 bases and J 7 bases, leaving 14 bases between the germline ends. There are 14 residues in the CDR3. The germline V gene encodes CDR1 SGHNT and CDR2 YYREEE (reference sequence). This clone was counted many times. Assay used: immunoSEQ multiplex PCR; TCRdb lists only in-frame clones, some missing. The table lists 250,000 or so clones, roughly nine tenths of them singletons. Material for sequencing was peripheral blood. This TCR came from a man aged 40-49 years with active or convalescent COVID-19. V gene TRBV5-4 combines with J gene TRBJ2-2; D might be TRBD1 (6 bases). The CDR3 here is CASSARQVGGELFF. Here the CDR3 DNA reads TGTGCCAGCAGCGCCAGACAGGTGGGCGGGGAGCTGTTTTTT.